Each of the 32 T cell receptor beta chains below was sequenced from the same sample in a study of identical twins. Via MiXCR, TCRdb re-called the 5' RACE reads, giving one row per CDR3 protein. In the table there are 550,000 to 800,000 distinct CDR3 sequences, around 7.4% of which are singletons. The same specimen was also included in a second study, on yellow fever vaccine responses in identical twins.

The sequencing sample was made of PBMCs. The receptors here all came from a woman aged 18-30 years in good health.

This clonotype was detected many times. This chain uses TRBV28 with TRBJ2-5; either TRBD1 or TRBD2 may supply D (5 bases each). Germline lookup yields CDR1 MDHEN and CDR2 SYDVKM. There are 20 residues in the CDR3. V lost 5 bases, J lost 6 bases, and 34 bases lay in between. The CDR3: CASSGSGTPFGLLGRKTQYF. The CDR3 DNA reads as TGTGCCAGCAGTGGCTCCGGGACGCCCTTTGGTTTATTGGGTAGAAAGACCCAGTACTTC.

There are many counts of this clonotype. The rearrangement joins TRBV10-3 to TRBJ2-3; a weak D match, TRBD2 (5 bases). Germline CDR1 ENHRY, CDR2 SYGVKD. The CDR3 covers 13 residues. V was trimmed by 6 bases and J by 0 bases, leaving 7 bases between them. Here the CDR3 reads CAISPGSTDTQYF. Written as DNA, the CDR3 is TGTGCCATCAGCCCGGGGAGCACAGATACGCAGTATTTT.

This rearrangement joins TRBV11-2 to TRBJ2-5; TRBD2 agrees at 9 bases. V lost 0 bases and J lost 7; bases outside the gene matches: 9. This CDR3 is built from 16 residues. Per germline, CDR1 SGHAT and CDR2 FQNNGV. The CDR3: CASSLDVLAGSGTQYF. The CDR3 DNA follows: TGTGCCAGCAGCTTAGACGTGCTAGCGGGGTCCGGGACCCAGTACTTC.

The table lists this clonotype with a few counts. V usage is TRBV12-3 or TRBV12-4 and J usage is TRBJ1-3; D not certain. This CDR3 has 12 amino acids. V gave up 7 bases and J gave up 2 bases, with 6 bases separating them. CDR3 residues: CASTRPGNTIYF. DNA of the CDR3: TGTGCCAGCACCCGACCTGGAAACACCATATATTTT.

This clonotype was recorded many times. The chain uses TRBV3-1 and TRBJ1-1; D not certain. Trimming shortened V by 3 bases and J by 10 bases, and 9 bases separated the two germline ends. CDR3 length: 11 residues. Germline V gene lookup returns CDR1 LGHDT and CDR2 YNNKEL (reference sequence). The CDR3, as DNA: TGTGCCAGCAGCCACGATCGGGCAGCTTTCTTT. It is translated as CASSHDRAAFF.

The table lists this clonotype with many counts. V is TRBV14 and J is TRBJ2-5; 13 nucleotides align to TRBD2. This CDR3 has 23 residues. CDR1 and CDR2 from the germline V gene are SGHDN and FVKESK. Trimming cost V 4 bases and J 0 bases; bases outside gene matches: 23. DNA for the CDR3: TGTGCCAGCAGCCCCCGGGACAGTCTTAGGGGACTAGCGGGACGAAGATACCAAGAGACCCAGTACTTC. This codes for CASSPRDSLRGLAGRRYQETQYF.

This clonotype has a handful of counts. V and J are TRBV7-2 and TRBJ2-7; 10 nucleotides line up with TRBD2. The CDR3 sequence is 16 residues long. Unmatched junction bases numbered 5, after V lost 3 bases and J lost 0 bases. The V gene's germline CDR1 is SGHTA and CDR2 FQGNSA. CDR3 residues: CASSFQAGGVSYEQYF. The CDR3 nucleotides read TGTGCCAGCAGCTTTCAAGCGGGAGGGGTCTCCTACGAGCAGTACTTC.

This clonotype was observed a handful of times. The chain joins TRBV29-1 to TRBJ1-1; 9 bases line up with TRBD1. CDR1 is SQVTM, CDR2 ANQGSEA, per germline. The CDR3 length is 17 residues. J gave up 1 base and V 4 bases, and 13 bases lay outside the gene matches. The CDR3: CSVGRSWGQGGNTEAFF. CDR3 sequence (DNA): TGCAGCGTTGGACGTAGTTGGGGACAGGGCGGGAACACTGAAGCTTTCTTT.

A remark on this clonotype: Germline and junction disagree at one end, which may indicate a read error. This rearrangement joins TRBV19 to TRBJ2-2; TRBD2 matches 9 bases. CDR1 is LNHDA and CDR2 is SQIVND in the germline V gene (reference sequence). CDR3 length equals 15 residues. The CDR3 DNA is TGTGCCGGGGAACTAGCGGGCCTTATCACCGGGGAGCTGGTTTTT. It translates to CAGELAGLITGELVF.

At least ten counts were recorded for this clonotype. This chain connects TRBV29-1 to TRBJ1-4, with D perhaps TRBD1 (5 bases). Deletions cut 8 bases from V and 4 bases from J, with 14 bases between. This CDR3 comprises 13 residues. The germline V gene has CDR1 SQVTM and CDR2 ANQGSEA. This CDR3 is CSFGGVDNEKLFF. The CDR3 DNA reads as TGCAGCTTTGGGGGGGTGGATAATGAAAAACTGTTTTTT.

This clonotype was observed a handful of times. The genes are TRBV18 and TRBJ2-2; D is tentatively TRBD1 or TRBD2 (5 bases each). Germline V CDR1 and CDR2: KGHSH, LQKENI. The CDR3 is 15 residues long. The germline V and J ends were trimmed by 4 bases and 3 bases, with 12 bases remaining between them. CDR3 sequence reads: CASSLTGTHTGELFF. The DNA for the CDR3 is TGTGCCAGCTCACTCACCGGGACCCACACCGGGGAGCTGTTTTTT. The entire variable domain, with the rest obtained from reference TRBV18 and TRBJ2-2, is as follows: NAGVMQNPRHLVRRRGQEARLRCSPMKGHSHVYWYRQLPEEGLKFMVYLQKENIIDESGMPKERFSAEFPKEGPSILRIQQVVRGDSAAYFCASSLTGTHTGELFFGEGSRLTVL.

This clonotype was recorded many times. The J gene is TRBJ2-4, the V gene TRBV5-1; 9 positions match TRBD1. Germline V CDR1 and CDR2: SGHRS, YFSETQ. V dropped 5 bases and J dropped 8; count of bases not matched to a gene: 5. CDR3 length: 13 residues. The CDR3, as DNA: TGCGCCAGCAGACCGGGACAGGGTTACATTCAGTACTTC. It yields the protein CASRPGQGYIQYF.

J is TRBJ2-3 and V is TRBV18; D is ambiguous. Trimming pared 2 bases from V and 4 bases from J, leaving 13 bases between. This CDR3 contains 15 residues. The germline CDR1 and CDR2 sequences are KGHSH and LQKENI. The CDR3 reads CASSPKFRRSDTQYF. CDR3 coding DNA: TGTGCCAGCTCACCAAAGTTCAGGAGATCAGATACGCAGTATTTT.

This clonotype was found many times. The V and J genes are TRBV24-1 and TRBJ2-1; TRBD1 matches 12 bases. V shed 4 bases and J 8 bases; nucleotides not matched to a gene: 8. This CDR3 has 16 residues. The V gene's germline CDR1 is KGHDR and CDR2 SFDVKD. In DNA, the CDR3 is TGTGCCACCAGTGACCCTCCGGGACAGGGGGCCTATGAGCAGTTCTTC. This codes for CATSDPPGQGAYEQFF.

This clonotype has more than one count but fewer than ten. The CDR3 DNA is TGTGCCAGCTCACCACAGGGACTACGGGACACCGGGGAGCTGTTTTTT. It yields the protein CASSPQGLRDTGELFF. The chain employs TRBV18 and TRBJ2-2; 7 bases are shared with TRBD2. This CDR3 has 16 residues. With 1 base clipped from V and 3 bases from J, the junction kept 5 bases outside the gene matches. CDR1 is KGHSH, CDR2 LQKENI, per germline.

V is TRBV4-1 and J is TRBJ2-1; 14 positions match TRBD2. The V gene's germline CDR1 is MGHRA and CDR2 YSYEKL. Trimming cost V 1 base and J 8 bases; bases outside gene matches: 1. The CDR3 contains 15 residues. The CDR3 loop is CASSQGLAGGHEQFF. In DNA, the CDR3 is TGCGCCAGCAGCCAAGGACTAGCGGGGGGGCATGAGCAGTTCTTC.

The V gene is TRBV6-2 or TRBV6-3, the J gene TRBJ2-7; 12 bases are a match to TRBD2. Germline CDR1 MNHEY, CDR2 SVGEGT. There are 19 residues in the CDR3. Losses at the gene ends were 2 bases for V and 4 bases for J; bases not matched to a gene: 15. The DNA of the CDR3 is TGTGCCAGCAGTTACCAAACAACCTCTAGCGGGGGGGCCCAGTACGAGCAGTACGTC. Encoded protein: CASSYQTTSSGGAQYEQYV.

The V call is TRBV3-1, the J call TRBJ2-1; perhaps TRBD1 as D (6 bases). The germline V and J ends were trimmed by 2 bases and 7 bases, with 18 bases remaining between them. The CDR3 consists of 16 residues. From germline, CDR1 is LGHDT and CDR2 YNNKEL (reference sequence). DNA for the CDR3: TGTGCCAGCAGCCAACCCCGGACAGCCTCTCCTAATGAGCAGTTCTTC. This encodes CASSQPRTASPNEQFF.

Only a few counts were recorded for this clonotype. The rearrangement links TRBV11-1 to TRBJ2-5; no firm D call. CDR3 length: 15 amino acids. Looked up from germline, CDR1 is SGHAT and CDR2 is FQDESV (reference sequence). The ends were cut back, 2 bases at V and 2 bases at J, with 12 bases in the middle. This chain's CDR3 is CASSLIANRQETQYF. The CDR3 nucleotides are TGTGCCAGCAGCTTAATTGCAAACAGACAAGAGACCCAGTACTTC.

The CDR3 sequence: CASSLAAGKGGNTIYF. The CDR3 bases are TGTGCCAGCAGCTTAGCGGCCGGGAAAGGTGGAAACACCATATATTTT. The V and J genes are TRBV7-6 and TRBJ1-3; D is unresolved. Germline CDR1 is SGHVS and CDR2 is FNYEAQ. V lost 0 bases, J lost 3 bases, and 12 bases lay in between. The CDR3 is 16 amino acids. The full variable domain, its missing parts supplied by reference TRBV7-6 and TRBJ1-3, is GAGVSQSPRYKVTKRGQDVALRCDPISGHVSLYWYRQALGQGPEFLTYFNYEAQQDKSGLPNDRFSAERPEGSISTLTIQRTEQRDSAMYRCASSLAAGKGGNTIYFGEGSWLTVV.

The chain is built from TRBV9 and TRBJ2-2; D unresolved. V dropped 4 bases and J dropped 3 bases, with 7 bases sitting between them. The CDR3 extends over 13 amino acids. Germline assignment: CDR1 SGDLS and CDR2 YYNGEE. DNA of the CDR3: TGTGCCAGCAGCAGAGAAGACACCGGGGAGCTGTTTTTT. This gives the protein CASSREDTGELFF.

This clonotype was counted only a few times. CDR3 sequence: CASSQAFRLAGTNTGELFF. DNA for the CDR3: TGCGCCAGCAGCCAAGCTTTTCGACTAGCGGGGACGAACACCGGGGAGCTGTTTTTT. The rearrangement links TRBV4-1 to TRBJ2-2; 11 bases map to TRBD2. Losses at the gene ends were 1 base for V and 0 bases for J; bases not matched to a gene: 7. The V gene's germline CDR1 is MGHRA and CDR2 YSYEKL. The CDR3 extends over 19 amino acids.

This clonotype was picked up a small number of times. The V and J genes are TRBV4-1 and TRBJ2-3, with 15 bases matching TRBD2. With V trimmed by 3 bases and J by 0 bases, 7 bases remained unmatched. This CDR3 spans 19 amino acids. Germline V gene sequence: CDR1 MGHRA, CDR2 YSYEKL. In nucleotides, the CDR3 is TGCGCCAGCAGCCATAGGGGACTAGCGGGAGGTCGCAGCACAGATACGCAGTATTTT. It codes for CASSHRGLAGGRSTDTQYF.

The chain carries TRBV19 and TRBJ1-1; D unresolved. This CDR3 is built from 13 residues. Trimming took off 1 base at V and 1 base at J, with 4 bases between the two ends. Germline CDR1 reads LNHDA; CDR2 reads SQIVND (reference sequence). The CDR3 DNA sequence: TGTGCCAGTAGTATAGGGTGGAACACTGAAGCTTTCTTT. Encoded protein: CASSIGWNTEAFF.

This clonotype was detected only a few times. The CDR3 region has the DNA TGCAGCGTTGTGGGGGTTAATGAAAAACTGTTTTTT. Amino acid sequence: CSVVGVNEKLFF. The chain is built from TRBV29-1 and TRBJ1-4; maybe TRBD1 (5 bases). The CDR3 is made up of 12 amino acids. Trimming cost V 4 bases and J 4 bases, with 7 bases left between them. The V gene's germline CDR1 is SQVTM and CDR2 ANQGSEA.

On this clonotype: Just one base apart from a much larger clone, this may be a read error. The chain is built from TRBV6-1 and TRBJ1-1; 8 bases map to TRBD1. After removal of 5 bases from V and 0 bases from J, the junction contained 2 bases not matched to a gene. CDR3 length: 14 amino acids. Germline lookup yields CDR1 MNHNS and CDR2 SASEGT. The CDR3 DNA reads TGTGCCAGCAGTCGACAGGGGCTGAACACTGAAGCTTTCTTT. Translated: CASSRQGLNTEAFF.

This clonotype has a count of ten or more. V gene TRBV29-1 combines with J gene TRBJ2-1, with TRBD2 identical over 11 bases. The CDR3 totals 15 residues. Germline V gene data show CDR1 as SQVTM and CDR2 as ANQGSEA. V shed 6 bases, J shed 6 bases, and the junction held 10 bases outside the gene matches. CDR3 bases: TGCAGCGTGGGAGAAACTAGCGGGAGTCTCAATGAGCAGTTCTTC. Amino acid sequence: CSVGETSGSLNEQFF.

This clonotype appeared many times. The genes are TRBV2 and TRBJ2-7; D uncertain. Trimming removed 1 base at V and 1 base at J, with 11 bases between. The germline gives CDR1 SNHLY, CDR2 FYNNEI. The CDR3 is 15 residues long. The CDR3 is CASSEEGFLSYEQYV. In DNA, the CDR3 is TGTGCCAGCAGTGAAGAGGGATTTCTTTCCTACGAGCAGTACGTC.

The rearrangement joins TRBV28 to TRBJ2-5, with 7 bases matching TRBD2. Germline V gives CDR1 MDHEN, CDR2 SYDVKM. The V segment lost 7 bases and the J segment 5 bases; nucleotides outside the gene matches: 10. The CDR3 consists of 14 residues. The CDR3 sequence is CASNPHAGEETQYF. CDR3 coding DNA: TGTGCCAGCAACCCTCACGCGGGAGAGGAGACCCAGTACTTC. The full variable domain, in which reference TRBV28 and TRBJ2-5 provide the parts outside the CDR3, is DVKVTQSSRYLVKRTGEKVFLECVQDMDHENMFWYRQDPGLGLRLIYFSYDVKMKEKGDIPEGYSVSREKKERFSLILESASTNQTSMYLCASNPHAGEETQYFGPGTRLLVL.

In its sample, this clonotype was seen many times. The chain has TRBV5-4 and TRBJ2-3; TRBD1 matches 8 bases. Germline CDR1 is SGHNT and CDR2 is YYREEE (reference sequence). After removal of 2 bases from V and 2 bases from J, the junction contained 1 base not matched to a gene. The CDR3 runs 14 residues. The CDR3 here is CASSLQGVTDTQYF. For the CDR3, the DNA is TGTGCCAGCAGCTTACAGGGGGTCACAGATACGCAGTATTTT.

This clonotype has more than one count but fewer than ten. The chain combines TRBV27 with TRBJ2-7; TRBD2 agrees at 13 bases. CDR3 length equals 17 residues. V gave up 7 bases and J gave up 1 base; unmatched junction bases: 10. From germline, CDR1 is MNHEY and CDR2 SMNVEV (reference sequence). DNA for the CDR3: TGTGCCAGCAATCCAAGGACTAGCGGGAGAGCTTCCTACGAGCAGTACTTC. Its translation: CASNPRTSGRASYEQYF.

The CDR3 sequence: CASSLGTSGRRGNEQFF. CDR3 coding DNA: TGTGCCAGCAGCTTAGGGACTAGCGGGAGGAGAGGGAATGAGCAGTTCTTC. The genes are TRBV7-6 and TRBJ2-1; the match to TRBD2 covers 14 bases. Trimming removed 1 base from V and 7 bases from J; junction bases left unmatched: 6. CDR1 and CDR2 from the germline V gene are SGHVS and FNYEAQ. There are 17 residues in the CDR3. Complete variable domain (other parts from reference TRBV7-6 and TRBJ2-1): GAGVSQSPRYKVTKRGQDVALRCDPISGHVSLYWYRQALGQGPEFLTYFNYEAQQDKSGLPNDRFSAERPEGSISTLTIQRTEQRDSAMYRCASSLGTSGRRGNEQFFGPGTRLTVL.